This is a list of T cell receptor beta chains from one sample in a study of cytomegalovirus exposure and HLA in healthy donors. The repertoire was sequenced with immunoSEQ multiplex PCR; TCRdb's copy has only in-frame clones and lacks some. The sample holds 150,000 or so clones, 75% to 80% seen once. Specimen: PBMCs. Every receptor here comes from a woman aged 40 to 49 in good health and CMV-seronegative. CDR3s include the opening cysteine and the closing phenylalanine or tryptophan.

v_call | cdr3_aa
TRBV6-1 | CASSDIPGLAEGYTF
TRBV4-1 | CASSQDTGQGSTNEKLFF
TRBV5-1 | CASSPGTGSLMRQSGYTF
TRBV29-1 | CSVSRDRGRPNYGYTF
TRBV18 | CASSKMTGASQPQHF
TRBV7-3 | CASSSQAGTGGMGELFF
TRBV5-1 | CASSLDPDSEQYF
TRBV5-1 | CASRESGGLIYNEQFF
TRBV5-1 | CASSFGDRGLSGNTIYF
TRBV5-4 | CASSLGHPFSTDTQYF
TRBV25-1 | CASSITGRRGYTF
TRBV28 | CASSLLMGGGGETQYF
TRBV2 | CASSDPGGLAGPRETQYF
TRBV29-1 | CSVLAGGSTDTQYF
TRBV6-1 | CASRGKTSGGYEQYF
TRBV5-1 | CASSSQGARRSEKLFF
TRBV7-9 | CASSPDSDQPQHF
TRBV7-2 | CASSYRTGHNEQYF
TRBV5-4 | CASSFPSGEQFF
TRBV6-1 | CASSLVEARTQYF
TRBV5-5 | CASSFNRGRGNQPQHF
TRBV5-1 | CASSLAGSKNTEAFF
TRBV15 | CATSRDGTLTYGYTF
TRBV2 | CASSESILTTGELFF
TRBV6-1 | CASIVEAEAFF
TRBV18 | CASSPLGQVYYNEQFF
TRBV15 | CATSRFAEATEAFF
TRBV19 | CASSIDLEDTQYF
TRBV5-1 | CASSFERFEQYF
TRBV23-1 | CASSQRFYYGYTF
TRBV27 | CASSSRVGGQEQYF
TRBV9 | CASSGQGWETQYF
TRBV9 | CASSVGGRNEQFF
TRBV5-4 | CASSLGQYEQYF
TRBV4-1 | CASSPKSLTAANQPQHF
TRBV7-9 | CASSPETGGFSEAFF
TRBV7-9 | CASSGQGEREKLFF
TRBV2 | CASSPRTRPSDTQYF
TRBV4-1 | CASSQDPPDKQGTNEKLFF
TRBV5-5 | CASSRDRSRHEQYF
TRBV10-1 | CAPSSGGVSDTQYF
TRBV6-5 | CATGRVSNQPQHF
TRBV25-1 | CASSGKPTSGVKETQYF
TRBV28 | CASSLARGQISVEAFF
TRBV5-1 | CASSSDTNTGELFF
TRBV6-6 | CASRQDNYGYTF
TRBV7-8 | CASSLSSGSTYEQYF
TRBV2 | CASSHTSYEQYF
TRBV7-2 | CASSLKGVPYNEQFF
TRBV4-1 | CASSQGWTSGGGDTQYF